A selection of T cell receptor beta chains follows, all from one sample in a study of cytomegalovirus exposure and HLA in healthy donors. Profiling relied on immunoSEQ multiplex PCR, and the TCRdb table lists in-frame clones only, not all of them. The sample holds 100,000 to 150,000 clones, 77% seen once. Material for sequencing was PBMCs. All receptors derive from a woman aged 40 to 50 in good health and CMV-seropositive. The CDR3 runs from the conserved cysteine through the conserved F or W. D genes are given only for firm matches. Only part of the rows carry a size: once, few, many, or a class if the clone is expanded.

V: TRBV7-9; size: -; length: 17; D: TRBD2; J: TRBJ2-1; CDR3: CASSLAGGRYSNNEQFF; DNA: TGTGCCAGCAGCTTAGCGGGAGGGAGATACTCAAACAATGAGCAGTTCTTC
V: TRBV10-3; size: -; length: 15; D: TRBD2; J: TRBJ2-2; CDR3: CAISSSGENTGELFF; DNA: TGTGCCATAAGTTCTAGCGGGGAAAACACCGGGGAGCTGTTTTTT
V: TRBV6-1; size: -; length: 15; D: -; J: TRBJ2-5; CDR3: CASSKGAAEAWEQYF; DNA: TGTGCCAGCAGTAAAGGGGCGGCAGAAGCTTGGGAGCAGTACTTC
V: TRBV11-2; size: -; length: 16; D: TRBD1; J: TRBJ1-1; CDR3: CASSRARQGAITEAFF; DNA: TGTGCCAGCAGCCGCGCAAGACAGGGGGCGATCACTGAAGCTTTCTTT
V: TRBV7-8; size: -; length: 14; D: -; J: TRBJ1-5; CDR3: CASSLEQGNQPQHF; DNA: TGTGCCAGCAGCTTAGAACAAGGCAATCAGCCCCAGCATTTT
V: TRBV5-1; size: -; length: 16; D: TRBD2; J: TRBJ2-1; CDR3: CASSLRTSGSYNEQFF; DNA: TGCGCCAGCAGCTTAAGGACTAGCGGGAGTTACAATGAGCAGTTCTTC
V: TRBV27; size: -; length: 14; D: -; J: TRBJ2-7; CDR3: CASSLRRQGYEQYF; DNA: TGTGCCAGCAGTTTGAGAAGGCAGGGCTACGAGCAGTACTTC
V: TRBV6-5; size: once; length: 13; D: -; J: TRBJ1-1; CDR3: CASSRNSGTEAFF; DNA: TGTGCCAGCAGCCGAAACAGCGGCACTGAAGCTTTCTTT
V: TRBV28; size: once; length: 12; D: -; J: TRBJ2-7; CDR3: CASSQGGYEQYF; DNA: TGTGCCAGCAGTCAGGGGGGCTACGAGCAGTACTTC
V: TRBV6-6; size: few; length: 13; D: -; J: TRBJ2-7; CDR3: CASLDSRRWEQYF; DNA: TGTGCCAGCTTAGACTCGCGGCGGTGGGAGCAGTACTTC
V: TRBV28; size: -; length: 15; D: -; J: TRBJ1-2; CDR3: CASSPYTEGRYGYTF; DNA: TGTGCCAGCAGTCCCTATACGGAGGGGCGCTATGGCTACACCTTC
V: TRBV9; size: -; length: 16; D: TRBD2; J: TRBJ2-3; CDR3: CASSPRRLAGTDTQYF; DNA: TGTGCCAGCAGCCCCCGGAGGCTAGCGGGCACAGATACGCAGTATTTT
V: TRBV7-6; size: -; length: 17; D: TRBD1; J: TRBJ2-7; CDR3: CASSLATATGSSYEQYF; DNA: TGTGCCAGCAGCTTAGCGACAGCGACAGGGAGCTCCTACGAGCAGTACTTC
V: TRBV7-9; size: -; length: 14; D: -; J: TRBJ1-5; CDR3: CASSSGAPDQPQHF; DNA: TGTGCCAGCAGCTCCGGAGCTCCCGACCAGCCCCAGCATTTT
V: TRBV7-9; size: -; length: 15; D: -; J: TRBJ2-2; CDR3: CASGWVQGYTGELFF; DNA: TGTGCCAGCGGATGGGTTCAGGGGTACACCGGGGAGCTGTTTTTT
V: TRBV5-1; size: -; length: 18; D: -; J: TRBJ1-2; CDR3: CASSLSPPVGATNYGYTF; DNA: TGCGCCAGCAGCTTATCCCCCCCAGTGGGAGCCACTAACTATGGCTACACCTTC
V: TRBV9; size: -; length: 18; D: TRBD2; J: TRBJ2-1; CDR3: CASSVAGRASGVYNEQFF; DNA: TGTGCCAGCAGCGTAGCCGGGAGAGCTAGCGGGGTTTACAATGAGCAGTTCTTC
V: TRBV27; size: few; length: 13; D: -; J: TRBJ1-2; CDR3: CASSIRGASGYTF; DNA: TGTGCCAGCTCCATTAGGGGCGCGAGCGGCTACACCTTC
V: TRBV14; size: -; length: 15; D: -; J: TRBJ2-5; CDR3: CASSQSGGSTKTQYF; DNA: TGTGCCAGCAGCCAAAGTGGGGGGAGCACGAAGACCCAGTACTTC
V: TRBV5-1; size: -; length: 15; D: -; J: TRBJ2-7; CDR3: CASSLAADRNYEQYF; DNA: TGCGCCAGCAGCTTGGCCGCTGACAGGAACTACGAGCAGTACTTC
V: TRBV7-3; size: -; length: 13; D: -; J: TRBJ2-3; CDR3: CASSWVGTDTQYF; DNA: TGTGCCAGCAGCTGGGTCGGGACAGATACGCAGTATTTT
V: TRBV4-1; size: once; length: 13; D: -; J: TRBJ2-7; CDR3: CASSQDISYEQYF; DNA: TGCGCCAGCAGCCAAGATATTTCCTACGAGCAGTACTTC
V: TRBV19; size: few; length: 13; D: TRBD1; J: TRBJ1-1; CDR3: CASRRQGGTEAFF; DNA: TGTGCCAGTAGGCGACAGGGGGGAACTGAAGCTTTCTTT
V: TRBV6-1; size: -; length: 11; D: -; J: TRBJ2-7; CDR3: CASVESYEQYF; DNA: TGTGCCAGCGTCGAGTCCTACGAGCAGTACTTC
V: TRBV5-1; size: -; length: 14; D: -; J: TRBJ2-7; CDR3: CASSVDSRQYEQYF; DNA: TGCGCCAGCAGCGTGGACAGTAGACAGTACGAGCAGTACTTC
V: TRBV25-1; size: -; length: 15; D: TRBD1; J: TRBJ2-7; CDR3: CASSDLGTGLYEQYF; DNA: TGTGCCAGCAGTGACCTCGGGACAGGGCTATACGAGCAGTACTTC
V: TRBV7-3; size: -; length: 15; D: -; J: TRBJ2-3; CDR3: CASSLKREFTDTQYF; DNA: TGTGCCAGCAGCTTAAAGAGGGAATTCACAGATACGCAGTATTTT
V: TRBV25-1; size: -; length: 17; D: -; J: TRBJ2-1; CDR3: CASSEGGRGYSYNEQFF; DNA: TGTGCCAGCAGTGAAGGGGGACGGGGGTACTCCTACAATGAGCAGTTCTTC
V: TRBV10-2; size: -; length: 13; D: -; J: TRBJ2-7; CDR3: CASRVGSAYEQYF; DNA: TGCGCCAGCAGGGTAGGGAGCGCCTACGAGCAGTACTTC
V: TRBV27; size: once; length: 18; D: TRBD1; J: TRBJ2-7; CDR3: CASSSFWTGGSSSYEQYF; DNA: TGTGCCAGCAGTTCCTTTTGGACAGGGGGCTCTTCCTCCTACGAGCAGTACTTC
V: TRBV11-2; size: few; length: 16; D: -; J: TRBJ1-5; CDR3: CASSPGLAFSNQPQHF; DNA: TGTGCCAGCAGCCCCGGACTCGCTTTTAGCAATCAGCCCCAGCATTTT
V: TRBV7-2; size: -; length: 13; D: -; J: TRBJ2-1; CDR3: CASSLNVYGEQFF; DNA: TGTGCCAGCAGCTTAAACGTATACGGTGAGCAGTTCTTC
V: TRBV25-1; size: medium-sized; length: 14; D: -; J: TRBJ2-5; CDR3: CASSEFGGRETQYF; DNA: TGTGCCAGCAGTGAATTCGGGGGACGAGAGACCCAGTACTTC
V: TRBV10-3; size: -; length: 14; D: TRBD1; J: TRBJ2-1; CDR3: CAISDWTGGNEQFF; DNA: TGTGCCATCAGTGACTGGACAGGGGGCAATGAGCAGTTCTTC
V: TRBV25-1; size: -; length: 14; D: -; J: TRBJ2-1; CDR3: CASSDTTGTNEQFF; DNA: TGTGCCAGCAGTGATACCACCGGGACTAATGAGCAGTTCTTC
V: TRBV14; size: -; length: 16; D: TRBD2; J: TRBJ2-5; CDR3: CASSRMSGRNRETQYF; DNA: TGTGCCAGCAGCCGGATGAGCGGGAGAAATCGGGAGACCCAGTACTTC
V: TRBV7-2; size: -; length: 15; D: -; J: TRBJ2-7; CDR3: CASSLVVGGSYEQYF; DNA: TGTGCCAGCAGCTTAGTTGTTGGCGGGTCCTACGAGCAGTACTTC
V: TRBV11-2; size: -; length: 12; D: -; J: TRBJ2-4; CDR3: CASSLDLGIQYF; DNA: TGTGCCAGCAGCTTAGATCTAGGTATTCAGTACTTC
V: TRBV30; size: -; length: 15; D: TRBD1; J: TRBJ1-1; CDR3: CAWRRGTALNTEAFF; DNA: TGTGCCTGGAGGCGAGGGACAGCCCTGAACACTGAAGCTTTCTTT
V: TRBV18; size: -; length: 15; D: -; J: TRBJ2-1; CDR3: CASSPLPGHGNEQFF; DNA: TGTGCCAGCTCACCACTCCCGGGACACGGCAATGAGCAGTTCTTC
V: TRBV27; size: -; length: 14; D: -; J: TRBJ2-7; CDR3: CASRAQGSVDEQYF; DNA: TGTGCCAGCAGGGCTCAGGGTTCTGTGGACGAGCAGTACTTC